These 25 T cell receptor beta chains came from one sample sequenced in a study of regulatory T cells in long-lasting Graves disease. Both iRepertoire HTBI primers and Arm-PCR of CDR3 regions were used to build the TCR beta libraries. Via MiXCR, TCRdb re-called the multiplex PCR reads, giving one row per CDR3 protein. The sample has over 200,000 distinct CDR3 sequences; under 20% are singletons. Time point meaning: newly diagnosed GD, antithyroid drugs for less than 3 months. PBMCs provided the RNA from which the TCR library was made. Another study also made use of these data, one on T cells in Graves' hyperthyroidism and ophthalmopathy.

The sequencing used peripheral blood mononuclear cells (PBMCs), collected at new diagnosis, from a patient treated with antithyroid drugs. These receptors all stem from a woman in her 30s with Graves disease.

In this sample, this clonotype turned up many times. The chain has TRBV3-1 and TRBJ2-3; no reliable D call. CDR3 length: 13 residues. Trimming shortened V by 3 bases and J by 3 bases, and 7 bases separated the two germline ends. CDR1 and CDR2 (germline): LGHDT, YNNKEL (reference sequence). The CDR3 spells CASSHLSTDTQYF. The DNA for the CDR3 is TGTGCCAGCAGCCATCTATCAACAGATACGCAGTATTTT.

This clonotype was detected ten times or more. The chain carries TRBV2 and TRBJ1-2; 7 nucleotides agree with TRBD1. With V trimmed by 7 bases and J by 10 bases, 6 bases remained unmatched. The germline V gene encodes CDR1 SNHLY and CDR2 FYNNEI. CDR3 size: 11 residues. CDR3 in amino acids: CASTPRGPYTF. Here the CDR3 DNA reads TGTGCCAGCACCCCGAGGGGGCCCTACACCTTC.

A word on this clonotype: A much larger clone lies one base from this, so it may be a read error. This likely comes from a read error, as the CDR3 has no conserved phenylalanine or tryptophan at its end. The chain couples TRBV6-2 or TRBV6-3 to TRBJ1-1; 10 positions agree with TRBD1. From germline, CDR1 is MNHEY and CDR2 SVGEGT. The length of the CDR3 is 13 residues. V was pared by 9 bases and J by 11 bases, with 12 bases of the junction left unmatched. Here the CDR3 reads CASVTPGQGTAFS. In nucleotides, the CDR3 is TGTGCCAGTGTCACTCCGGGACAGGGGACGGCTTTCTCT.

A few counts support this clonotype. The chain has TRBV5-1 and TRBJ1-3, with 7 bases matching TRBD1. CDR1 is SGHRS and CDR2 is YFSETQ in the germline V gene. The V segment lost 0 bases and the J segment 0 bases; nucleotides outside the gene matches: 3. This CDR3 has 16 residues. This chain's CDR3 is CASSLEAGGSGNTIYF. The CDR3 DNA sequence: TGCGCCAGCAGCTTGGAGGCAGGGGGCTCTGGAAACACCATATATTTT.

This clonotype was seen at least ten times. The rearrangement joins TRBV20-1 to TRBJ2-5; a possible D gene is TRBD1 (5 bases). The CDR3 has 14 amino acids. V was cut by 3 bases and J by 6 bases, with 17 bases left in between. Per germline, CDR1 DFQATT and CDR2 SNEGSKA (reference sequence). CDR3 coding DNA: TGCAGTGCTAGCTCAGGGCCTGTGTTGCAGACCCAGTACTTC. Translating it yields CSASSGPVLQTQYF.

This clonotype has ten or more counts. The CDR3 sequence is CSARTGNQETQYF. The CDR3 DNA reads as TGCAGCGCCAGGACAGGGAACCAAGAGACCCAGTACTTC. The chain combines TRBV29-1 with TRBJ2-5, with 8 bases lining up with TRBD1. This CDR3 spans 13 amino acids. Germline V gene data show CDR1 as SQVTM and CDR2 as ANQGSEA. Losses at the gene ends were 7 bases for V and 0 bases for J; bases not matched to a gene: 4.

This clonotype showed up many times. This sequence joins TRBV7-2 and TRBJ2-5; 7 bases agree with TRBD1. V lost 1 base, J lost 3 bases, and 8 bases stayed unmatched. The CDR3 runs to 16 residues. CDR1 and CDR2 (germline): SGHTA, FQGNSA. The CDR3 protein is CASSLVGQDHEETQYF. Written as DNA, the CDR3 is TGTGCCAGCAGCTTAGTAGGACAGGACCACGAAGAGACCCAGTACTTC.

This clonotype was recorded a few times. A read error may account for a junction end that differs from germline. The gene calls are TRBV20-1 and TRBJ2-3, with D possibly matching TRBD1 (6 bases). Matching the DNA end better, TRBJ2-5 makes the J call doubtful. The CDR3 contains 12 residues. In germline, CDR1 is DFQATT, CDR2 SNEGSKA (reference sequence). CDR3 bases: TGCGGTGCTCACAGGGTTGGGGAGACCCAGTACTTC. Amino acids: CGAHRVGETQYF.

This clonotype was detected many times. The J gene is TRBJ1-2, the V gene TRBV7-9; D uncertain. Germline V gene lookup returns CDR1 SEHNR and CDR2 FQNEAQ (reference sequence). This CDR3 comprises 15 residues. The ends were cut back, 1 base at V and 7 bases at J, with 16 bases in the middle. The CDR3, as DNA: TGTGCCAGCAGCTTAGATTCGGTCGATCTCGGTGGCTACACCTTC. This encodes CASSLDSVDLGGYTF.

This clonotype appeared many times. This rearrangement joins TRBV5-8 to TRBJ1-2; 7 bases are a match to TRBD1. Germline loops: CDR1 SGHTS, CDR2 YDEGEE. Unmatched junction bases numbered 5, after V lost 3 bases and J lost 0 bases. The CDR3 extends over 15 amino acids. DNA for the CDR3: TGTGCCAGCAGCTACAGGGGAAGGGCTAACTATGGCTACACCTTC. Amino acid sequence: CASSYRGRANYGYTF.

This clonotype showed up many times. This chain joins TRBV7-3 and TRBJ2-5, with 8 bases that match TRBD2. The J segment lost 5 bases and the V segment lost 6 bases, leaving 5 bases of the junction unmatched. Germline CDR1 reads SGHTA; CDR2 reads FQGTGA. CDR3 length: 13 amino acids. Here the CDR3 reads CASSSSGGETQYF. For the CDR3, the DNA is TGTGCCAGCAGTTCCTCGGGGGGGGAGACCCAGTACTTC.

This clonotype was seen many times. The chain links TRBV6-1 to TRBJ1-1, with D tentatively TRBD1 (5 bases). The CDR3 sequence is 14 residues long. Germline V gene data show CDR1 as MNHNS and CDR2 as SASEGT. Trimming took 5 bases from V and 11 from J, leaving 21 bases between them. The CDR3: CASSRDPGEGEAFF. The DNA of the CDR3 is TGTGCCAGCAGTAGGGACCCGGGTGAGGGTGAGGCTTTCTTT.

In this sample, this clonotype turned up many times. This chain links TRBV11-3 with TRBJ2-7; no reliable D call. The CDR3 covers 12 residues. Deletions cut 8 bases from V and 2 bases from J, with 10 bases between. Germline V gene lookup returns CDR1 SGHNT and CDR2 YENEEA. CDR3: CASGKQTYEQYF. CDR3 DNA sequence: TGTGCCAGCGGTAAACAGACCTACGAGCAGTACTTC. The entire variable domain, with the rest obtained from reference TRBV11-3 and TRBJ2-7, is as follows: EAGVVQSPRYKIIEKKQPVAFWCNPISGHNTLYWYLQNLGQGPELLIRYENEEAVDDSQLPKDRFSAERLKGVDSTLKIQPAELGDSAVYLCASGKQTYEQYFGPGTRLTVT.

The table lists this clonotype with a few counts. The chain carries TRBV6-2 or TRBV6-3 and TRBJ1-2; D unclear. This CDR3 has 17 amino acids. Trimming cost V 5 bases and J 4 bases, with 23 bases left between them. The germline V gene encodes CDR1 MNHEY and CDR2 SVGEGT. CDR3 amino acids: CASSGPLLPAISYGYTF. CDR3 DNA sequence: TGTGCCAGCAGTGGACCCCTTTTACCCGCGATCTCCTATGGCTACACCTTC.

This clonotype was seen repeatedly, ten times or more. The chain combines TRBV2 with TRBJ2-1; TRBD2 matches at 8 bases. This CDR3 has 13 amino acids. J was trimmed by 10 bases and V by 8 bases; bases with no gene match: 10. Germline V gene sequence: CDR1 SNHLY, CDR2 FYNNEI. The DNA for the CDR3 is TGTGCCAGCCTTTTAGCGGGGCCGACGGAGCAGTTCTTC. The encoded protein is CASLLAGPTEQFF.

Of note for this clonotype: A far larger clone differs by one base, so this is likely a read error. The chain uses TRBV3-1 and TRBJ1-3; 8 bases match TRBD1. The CDR3 is 15 residues long. Germline lookup yields CDR1 LGHDT and CDR2 YNNKEL (reference sequence). CDR3 amino acids: CASSADRVGGSTIYF. In DNA form, the CDR3 reads TGTGCCAGCAGCGCGGACAGGGTCGGTGGAAGCACCATATATTTT.

This CDR3 is CASSVGGYSNTGELFF. The CDR3 DNA follows: TGTGCCAGCAGCGTAGGAGGGTACTCGAACACCGGGGAGCTGTTTTTT. The chain employs TRBV9 and TRBJ2-2; D possibly corresponds to TRBD2 (5 bases). The V gene lost 0 bases and the J gene lost 0 bases, with 9 bases spanning the gap. This CDR3 has 16 residues. Per the germline V gene, CDR1 is SGDLS and CDR2 is YYNGEE.

In its sample, this clonotype was seen many times. The rearrangement uses TRBV6-1 and TRBJ1-1; D gene unclear. The CDR3 is 14 residues long. The germline CDR1 and CDR2 sequences are MNHNS and SASEGT. Deletions cut 3 bases from V and 1 base from J, with 9 bases between. CDR3: CASSEAGGNTEAFF. CDR3 bases: TGTGCCAGCAGTGAGGCAGGAGGGAACACTGAAGCTTTCTTT.

This clonotype was seen ten or more times. The chain has TRBV12-3 or TRBV12-4 and TRBJ2-6, with 10 nucleotides matching TRBD2. With 6 bases clipped from V and 0 bases from J, the junction kept 5 bases outside the gene matches. The CDR3 length is 17 residues. CDR3 DNA sequence: TGTGCCAGCAGCGGACTAGCGGCGCTCTCTGGGGCCAACGTCCTGACTTTC. It yields the protein CASSGLAALSGANVLTF.

There are many counts of this clonotype. This chain connects TRBV6-1 to TRBJ1-1; a weak D match, TRBD1 (5 bases). CDR1 and CDR2 (germline): MNHNS, SASEGT. The CDR3 has 13 residues. V was pared by 7 bases and J by 7 bases, with 16 bases between. CDR3 protein: CASNEDAQGEAFF. CDR3 nucleotides: TGTGCCAGCAACGAGGACGCCCAGGGTGAAGCTTTCTTT.

This clonotype was seen repeatedly, ten times or more. V and J are TRBV20-1 and TRBJ1-2, with TRBD1 identical over 9 bases. The junction had 12 bases not matched to a gene; V was cut back by 0 bases and J by 4 bases. Germline V gene lookup returns CDR1 DFQATT and CDR2 SNEGSKA (reference sequence). This CDR3 is built from 17 residues. The CDR3: CSAREYGGQGASYGYTF. The CDR3 bases are TGCAGTGCTAGAGAGTACGGGGGACAGGGCGCTTCCTATGGCTACACCTTC.

This clonotype was seen ten or more times. The rearrangement uses TRBV3-1 and TRBJ1-1; the match to TRBD1 covers 10 bases. Per the germline V gene, CDR1 is LGHDT and CDR2 is YNNKEL (reference sequence). The CDR3 is 16 amino acids. Trimming at V came to 8 bases and at J to 0 bases, leaving 9 bases not matched to a gene. The CDR3 DNA reads as TGTGCCAGCGGAGTAGGGACAGGGGCCCTGAACACTGAAGCTTTCTTT. Translated, it gives CASGVGTGALNTEAFF.

The sample holds many counts of this clonotype. J is TRBJ2-7 and V is TRBV12-3 or TRBV12-4, with 10 bases fitting TRBD1. CDR3 length equals 16 residues. J lost 10 bases, V lost 4 bases, and 16 bases had no gene match. CDR3 bases: TGTGCCAGCAGTTCCCACCGGGACAGGGGCCCAACGTGTCAGTACTTC. This codes for CASSSHRDRGPTCQYF.

This clonotype appeared many times. CDR3 loop: CSARGGPPRSEQYF. CDR3 DNA: TGCAGTGCTAGAGGGGGACCCCCTCGGAGCGAGCAGTACTTC. The chain uses TRBV20-1 and TRBJ2-7; D may correspond to TRBD1 or TRBD2 (5 bases each). The CDR3 has 14 residues. The V and J ends lost 1 base and 6 bases respectively, with 16 bases between them. Germline V CDR1 and CDR2: DFQATT, SNEGSKA (reference sequence).

This clonotype was found many times. The V call is TRBV6-1, the J call TRBJ2-7, with 7 bases identical to TRBD1. With 1 base clipped from V and 7 bases from J, the junction kept 4 bases outside the gene matches. The CDR3 contains 13 residues. Germline CDR1 MNHNS, CDR2 SASEGT. The chain's CDR3 is CASSEGNRGEQYF. For the CDR3, the DNA is TGTGCCAGCAGTGAAGGCAACAGGGGAGAGCAGTACTTC.